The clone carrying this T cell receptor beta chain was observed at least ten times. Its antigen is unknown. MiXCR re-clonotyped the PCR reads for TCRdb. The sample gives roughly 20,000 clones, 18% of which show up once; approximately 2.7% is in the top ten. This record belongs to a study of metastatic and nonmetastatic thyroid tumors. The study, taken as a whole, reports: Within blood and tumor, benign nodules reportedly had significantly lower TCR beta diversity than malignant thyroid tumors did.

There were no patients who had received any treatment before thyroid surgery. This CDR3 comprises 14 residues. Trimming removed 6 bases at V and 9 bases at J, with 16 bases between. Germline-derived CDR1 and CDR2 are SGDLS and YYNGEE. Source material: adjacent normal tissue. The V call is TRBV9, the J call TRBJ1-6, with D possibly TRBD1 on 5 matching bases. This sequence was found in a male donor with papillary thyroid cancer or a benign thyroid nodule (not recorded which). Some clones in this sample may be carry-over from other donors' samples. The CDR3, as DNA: TGTGCCAGCACCAGTGGGACGGGGAGTTCACCCCTCCACTTT. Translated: CASTSGTGSSPLHF.